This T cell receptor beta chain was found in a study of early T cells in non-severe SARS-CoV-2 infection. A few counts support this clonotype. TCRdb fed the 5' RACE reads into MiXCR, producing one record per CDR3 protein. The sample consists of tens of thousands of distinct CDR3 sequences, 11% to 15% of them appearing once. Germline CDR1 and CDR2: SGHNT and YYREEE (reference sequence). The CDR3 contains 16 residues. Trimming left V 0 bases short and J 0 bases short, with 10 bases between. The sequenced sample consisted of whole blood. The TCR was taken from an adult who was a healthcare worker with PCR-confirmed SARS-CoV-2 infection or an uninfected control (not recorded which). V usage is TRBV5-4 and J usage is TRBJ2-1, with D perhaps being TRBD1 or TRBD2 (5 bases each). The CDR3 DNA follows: TGTGCCAGCAGCTTGGGAGGGCAGGGCTCCTACAATGAGCAGTTCTTC. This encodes CASSLGGQGSYNEQFF.